The clone carrying this T cell receptor (beta chain) was detected only once. Its antigen is currently unknown. V shed 7 bases and J 5 bases; nucleotides not matched to a gene: 20. The CDR3 is made up of 17 amino acids. In germline, CDR1 is MDHEN, CDR2 SYDVKM. This sample was taken from a study of cytomegalovirus exposure and HLA in healthy donors. Only in-frame clones appear in the TCRdb table, and some are missing; sequencing was by immunoSEQ multiplex PCR. The sample shows about 58,000 clones, roughly nine tenths of them seen only once. Notes on the study in general: More than 150 TCR beta chains were listed as cytomegalovirus-associated. Most TCR sequences were seen very rarely across donors, but some public TCRs occurred in many.

This TCR was recovered from a man between 18 and 29 years old in good health and CMV-seronegative. Source material: PBMCs. The chain employs TRBV28 and TRBJ2-7; 7 positions match TRBD1. The CDR3 DNA sequence: TGTGCCAGCACCCTAAAGGGATACCGGGACAGTTGTAACGAGCAGTACTTC. This encodes CASTLKGYRDSCNEQYF.